This TCR beta chain was obtained from a study of technical replicates of blood from several donors. In the case of this clone: A read error may account for a junction end that differs from germline.

Looked up from germline, CDR1 is MRHNA and CDR2 is SNTAGT. This CDR3 region has 14 residues. Assay used: immunoSEQ multiplex PCR; TCRdb lists only in-frame clones, some missing. The sample includes around 58,000 clones, 87% of them seen just once. This sequence joins TRBV6-4 and TRBJ2-2; possibly TRBD2 for D (5 bases). This sequence originates from a human donor in good health. Some clones in this sample may be carry-over from other donors' samples. The sequenced sample was PBMCs. The CDR3 DNA reads TGTGCCAGCAGTGACCTACCTAGTACCGGGGAGCTGTTTTTC. This codes for CASSDLPSTGELFF.